This TCR beta chain was retrieved from a study of spatial heterogeneity in lung cancer (dated by TCRdb to about 2019). Background on the whole study: Beta-chain transcripts were consistently detected in greater numbers than alpha-chain transcripts, which likely reflects a higher abundance of beta-chain transcripts. In the raw uncorrected reads, each unique combination of TCR and UMI appeared on average more than ten times. In non-small cell lung cancer, the study quantitatively compared TCR alpha and beta repertoires across several tumor regions, matched nontumor lung, and blood. The study linked features of the TCR repertoire to counts of nonsynonymous mutations, which were determined by whole-exome sequencing of tumor tissue. Both alpha and beta chains were TCR-sequenced in hundreds of tumor regions, around 64 matched nontumor lung samples and 45 to 60 PBMC samples obtained at surgery.

In light of the paper, this sample's time point label describes: sample taken at primary tumor resection. Samples were obtained from approximately 77 patients with early-stage, untreated non-small cell lung cancer from the lung TRACERx cohort. Whole RNA extracted from tumor and nontumor lung tissue, or from cryopreserved PBMC samples, was used for TCR sequencing without cell sorting. Only patients for whom sufficient RNA was available from at least two tumor regions were selected for TCR sequencing. This clonotype is termed medium-sized (0.01 to 0.1%). Its antigen is unknown. No base quality information exists; no much larger clone differs at one position. Libraries were built with 5' RACE. The sequencer was a NextSeq 500. To allow correction of PCR and sequencing errors, the TCR library protocol tagged every TCR cDNA molecule with a unique molecular identifier. The study's processing was this. TCR identification, UMI-based error correction and CDR3 extraction were performed with Decombinator tools. TCRs above a frequency of 2 per 1,000, corresponding to the top 1% of the tumor frequency distribution, were defined as expanded. Rényi diversity was computed with the R vegan package after subsampling each repertoire 100 times to 5,000 TCRs. CDR3 similarity networks were built from amino acid triplet string-kernel similarity, with CDR3s being connected when pairwise similarity was above 0.82. Using fastp trimming at Q25 and MiXCR clonotype assembly, TCRdb reanalyzed the public sequencing data and kept in-frame beta chains. Identical CDR3 protein sequences are pooled into one entry, listed with their most common genes and DNA. The V and J calls, along with clone size, are taken from TCRdb and not from the paper's own processing. In this sample the table shows over 45,000 distinct CDR3 sequences, approximately 5.3% of which occur a single time. The ten biggest clones cover 11% of the sample.

The CDR3 starts with the cysteine, ends with the phenylalanine, and has 13 residues. Kept here is only the CDR3 DNA, which spans 39 bases and is read in frame from base 1. According to the germline V gene (reference sequence), CDR1 reads MNHEY and CDR2 reads SMNVEV. Relative to germline, V is 4 bases shorter and J is 4 bases shorter, with 9 bases between their ends. Study-level results and caveats: Additional single-cell paired TCR alpha and beta sequencing was considered necessary to confirm, at a functional level, the hypothesis that regional TCRs recognize regional mutations. Ubiquitous expanded tumor TCRs showed up in blood more often at tumor resection than at routine follow-up.

The V gene is TRBV27 and the J gene is TRBJ2-3; the D gene remains uncertain. This receptor was taken from a male donor with early-stage non-small cell lung cancer. Source: PBMCs, taken at surgery. In nucleotide form, the sequence is TGTGCCAGCAGTTCACAGTACGCAGATACGCAGTATTTT. The translation is CASSSQYADTQYF.